The 5 T cell receptor beta chains listed next were all sequenced from one sample in a study of long-term antiretroviral therapy in people with HIV. Survey-level immunoSEQ v3.0 assays were run. The data were produced by immunoSEQ multiplex PCR, yet TCRdb's version contains in-frame clones alone and is incomplete. Of around 27,000 clones in the sample, roughly 82% were seen once. The specimen comprised unsorted PBMCs, sampled 1.1 years before starting antiretroviral therapy. The receptors shown here come from a woman aged 30 to 39 with HIV.

V is TRBV9 and J is TRBJ2-3; D uncertain. Looked up from germline, CDR1 is SGDLS and CDR2 is YYNGEE. Trimming shortened V by 0 bases and J by 2 bases, and 10 bases separated the two germline ends. The CDR3 has 15 residues. This CDR3 reads CASSVGKIYTDTQYF. Written as DNA, the CDR3 is TGTGCCAGCAGCGTAGGGAAAATTTACACAGATACGCAGTATTTT.

The chain employs TRBV29-1 and TRBJ2-3; no definite D call. V was pared by 4 bases and J by 5 bases, with 16 bases between. Germline lookup yields CDR1 SQVTM and CDR2 ANQGSEA. This CDR3 is built from 14 residues. CDR3 in DNA: TGCAGCGTTGTCCGGGCCCAGGTACAAGATACGCAGTATTTT. This encodes CSVVRAQVQDTQYF.

This clone was seen a single time. The J gene is TRBJ2-1, the V gene TRBV19; 12 nucleotides align to TRBD2. The CDR3 consists of 16 residues. Germline V gives CDR1 LNHDA, CDR2 SQIVND (reference sequence). Trimming cost V 1 base and J 7 bases; bases outside gene matches: 5. This CDR3 reads CASSIGFTSGGNEQFF. In nucleotides, the CDR3 is TGTGCCAGTAGTATAGGGTTCACTAGCGGGGGGAATGAGCAGTTCTTC.

The rearrangement uses TRBV5-1 and TRBJ2-7; D may be TRBD1 or TRBD2 (5 bases each). Germline V gene data show CDR1 as SGHRS and CDR2 as YFSETQ. CDR3 length equals 15 residues. Trimming took 3 bases from V and 2 from J, leaving 15 bases between them. The CDR3 bases are TGCGCCAGCAGCTGGACATTCGGAGGAACCTACGAGCAGTACTTC. Its translation is CASSWTFGGTYEQYF.

The chain combines TRBV5-1 with TRBJ2-2, with 7 bases matching TRBD1. V lost 4 bases, J lost 0 bases, and 3 bases stayed unmatched. The CDR3 length is 15 residues. Germline V gene data show CDR1 as SGHRS and CDR2 as YFSETQ. Here the CDR3 DNA reads TGCGCCAGCAGCACAGGGGACCCGAACACCGGGGAGCTGTTTTTT. Amino acid sequence: CASSTGDPNTGELFF. Complete variable domain (other parts from reference TRBV5-1 and TRBJ2-2): KAGVTQTPRYLIKTRGQQVTLSCSPISGHRSVSWYQQTPGQGLQFLFEYFSETQRNKGNFPGRFSGRQFSNSRSEMNVSTLELGDSALYLCASSTGDPNTGELFFGEGSRLTVL.